A selection of T cell receptor beta chains follows, all from one sample in a study. TCRdb reprocessed the 5' RACE reads via MiXCR and lists one record per CDR3 protein. The table has around 29,000 distinct CDR3 sequences, approximately 30% seen once. The material sequenced was naive CD4+ T cells sorted from a lymph node. The receptors stem from a female donor with breast cancer. CDR3s include the opening cysteine and the closing phenylalanine or tryptophan. A D gene is named only where the DNA matches it firmly. Some rows mark clone size as missing; the rest say once, few, many or name a class of expanded clone.

d_call clone_size j_call v_call cdr3_aa cdr3_nt
TRBD1 NA TRBJ2-7 TRBV19 CASSFGGTGETYEQYF TGTGCCAGTAGCTTTGGTGGGACAGGGGAAACCTACGAGCAGTACTTC
TRBD1 few TRBJ2-7 TRBV7-8 CASSIRDRASYEQYF TGTGCCAGCAGCATTAGGGACAGGGCCTCCTACGAGCAGTACTTC
NA NA TRBJ2-6 TRBV20-1 CGGVDSGANVLTF TGCGGTGGCGTTGACTCTGGGGCCAACGTCCTGACTTTC
NA medium-sized TRBJ2-7 TRBV27 CASRDTGKHEQYF TGTGCCAGCAGGGACACAGGGAAGCACGAGCAGTACTTC
NA few TRBJ2-7 TRBV4-1 CASSQDGGPYEQYF TGCGCCAGCAGCCAAGACGGGGGACCCTACGAGCAGTACTTC
NA few TRBJ1-2 TRBV7-9 CASSEEGGYTF TGTGCCAGCAGCGAGGAGGGTGGCTACACCTTC
NA few TRBJ2-1 TRBV7-3 CASSRDREQFF TGTGCCAGCAGCAGAGACAGAGAGCAGTTCTTC
TRBD2 few TRBJ2-1 TRBV12-3/TRBV12-4 CASSGGLAGGFGDEQFF TGTGCCAGCAGCGGGGGACTAGCGGGAGGGTTCGGGGATGAGCAGTTCTTC
NA NA TRBJ1-5 TRBV2 CASNREGPINQPQHF TGTGCCAGCAACCGGGAGGGGCCCATCAATCAGCCCCAGCATTTT
TRBD1 NA TRBJ1-5 TRBV20-1 CSARAQGGNQPQHF TGCAGTGCTAGAGCCCAGGGGGGCAATCAGCCCCAGCATTTT
NA few TRBJ2-7 TRBV24-1 CATSDGAVSYEQYF TGTGCCACCAGTGACGGGGCAGTCTCCTACGAGCAGTACTTC
TRBD2 medium-sized TRBJ2-1 TRBV9 CASSAGTSAASSYNEQFF TGTGCCAGCAGCGCCGGGACTAGCGCGGCGAGCTCCTACAATGAGCAGTTCTTC
TRBD2 once TRBJ2-1 TRBV9 CASSPWTSGNNEQFF TGTGCCAGCAGCCCCTGGACTAGCGGTAACAATGAGCAGTTCTTC
NA once TRBJ1-5 TRBV20-1 CSAYTGFGALSNQPQHF TGCAGTGCGTATACAGGGTTCGGAGCCCTTAGCAATCAGCCCCAGCATTTT
NA few TRBJ2-3 TRBV12-3/TRBV12-4 CASGLPSRTGTDTQYF TGTGCCAGCGGCCTACCCTCAAGGACAGGCACAGATACGCAGTATTTT
NA NA TRBJ2-1 TRBV7-9 CASSFGGGALNEQFF TGTGCCAGCAGCTTTGGTGGGGGGGCGCTTAATGAGCAGTTCTTC
NA many TRBJ2-7 TRBV20-1 CSAEDTYEQYF TGCAGTGCCGAGGATACTTACGAGCAGTACTTC
TRBD2 NA TRBJ2-3 TRBV5-1 CTSSLAGSTDTQYF TGCACCAGCAGCTTAGCGGGAAGCACAGATACGCAGTATTTT
NA NA TRBJ2-4 TRBV29-1 CSVGGQGNIQYF TGCAGCGTTGGGGGTCAGGGGAACATTCAGTACTTC
NA NA TRBJ2-2 TRBV12-3/TRBV12-4 CASSSLNTGELFF TGTGCCAGCAGTTCCCTTAACACCGGGGAGCTGTTTTTT
TRBD2 few TRBJ2-7 TRBV20-1 CSARGSGGLSSYEQYF TGCAGTGCTAGAGGAAGCGGGGGCCTGAGCTCCTACGAGCAGTACTTC
TRBD1 NA TRBJ2-7 TRBV4-1 CASSPGLRGYSYEQYF TGCGCCAGCAGCCCCGGCCTCAGGGGGTACTCCTACGAGCAGTACTTC
NA few TRBJ2-7 TRBV6-5 CASSYGAGSYERYF TGTGCCAGCAGTTACGGGGCAGGGTCCTACGAGCGGTACTTC
NA many TRBJ1-1 TRBV12-3/TRBV12-4 CASSMNRADTEAFF TGTGCCAGCAGTATGAACAGGGCGGACACTGAAGCTTTCTTT
TRBD2 NA TRBJ2-7 TRBV29-1 CSAYKREGSGEQYF TGCAGCGCATATAAGCGGGAGGGCTCGGGAGAGCAGTACTTC
NA NA TRBJ1-1 TRBV20-1 CSTKNPGHPNTEAFF TGCAGTACAAAGAACCCGGGACACCCGAACACTGAAGCTTTCTTT
NA NA TRBJ2-3 TRBV7-2 CASSPRRDTDTQYF TGTGCCAGCAGCCCCCGACGAGACACAGATACGCAGTATTTT
TRBD2 many TRBJ2-7 TRBV4-2 CASSQLSSGSKYEQYF TGTGCCAGCAGCCAACTTTCTAGCGGGAGTAAATACGAGCAGTACTTC
NA few TRBJ1-3 TRBV4-2 CASSQDKTNSGNTIYF TGTGCCAGCAGCCAAGATAAAACGAACTCTGGAAACACCATATATTTT
NA few TRBJ1-2 TRBV9 CASSVGGSGIGGYTF TGTGCCAGCAGCGTAGGGGGTTCGGGCATCGGTGGCTACACCTTC
TRBD2 few TRBJ2-5 TRBV5-4 CASSKGTSGPQETQYF TGTGCCAGCAGCAAAGGGACTAGCGGCCCCCAAGAGACCCAGTACTTT
TRBD1 few TRBJ2-7 TRBV4-1 CASSLGTATYEQYF TGCGCCAGCAGCCTGGGGACAGCGACCTACGAGCAGTACTTC
NA few TRBJ1-5 TRBV12-3/TRBV12-4 CASSLKRNQPQHF TGTGCCAGCAGTTTAAAGAGAAATCAGCCCCAGCATTTT
NA NA TRBJ2-5 TRBV18 CASSPYTQETQYF TGTGCCAGCTCACCATACACTCAAGAGACCCAGTACTTC
NA few TRBJ1-2 TRBV12-3/TRBV12-4 CASSLQDYGYTF TGTGCCAGCAGTTTACAGGACTATGGCTACACCTTC
NA NA TRBJ1-2 TRBV6-6 CASTGKDGYTF TGTGCCAGCACAGGGAAGGATGGCTACACCTTC
TRBD2 NA TRBJ2-1 TRBV9 CASSLTSGVYNEQFF TGTGCCAGCAGCTTAACTAGCGGCGTATACAATGAGCAGTTCTTC
TRBD1 NA TRBJ1-5 TRBV24-1 CATSDSGGLSNQPQHF TGTGCCACCAGTGATTCAGGGGGCCTTAGCAATCAGCCCCAGCATTTT
TRBD1 few TRBJ2-1 TRBV7-2 CASSSDRGGYNEQFF TGTGCCAGCAGCTCCGACAGGGGGGGTTACAATGAGCAGTTCTTC
NA medium-sized TRBJ2-7 TRBV7-2 CASSVRGVSAYEQYF TGTGCCAGCAGCGTAAGAGGAGTATCCGCGTACGAGCAGTACTTC
NA few TRBJ1-2 TRBV12-3/TRBV12-4 CASSFSRAYGYTF TGTGCCAGCAGTTTTAGTCGTGCCTATGGCTACACCTTC
NA few TRBJ2-5 TRBV29-1 CSVERGALETQYF TGCAGCGTTGAGAGGGGAGCGCTGGAGACCCAGTACTTC
TRBD2 medium-sized TRBJ2-1 TRBV29-1 CSVGLAGGWEQFF TGCAGCGTTGGGCTAGCGGGAGGATGGGAGCAGTTCTTC
NA NA TRBJ2-5 TRBV7-2 CASSFPRVETQYF TGTGCCAGCAGCTTCCCGAGGGTTGAGACCCAGTACTTC
NA few TRBJ2-5 TRBV30 CAWSRSRQETQYF TGTGCCTGGAGCCGATCCCGCCAAGAGACCCAGTACTTC
NA few TRBJ2-7 TRBV7-9 CASRQSSYEQYF TGTGCCAGCAGACAGAGCTCCTACGAGCAGTACTTC
NA many TRBJ1-3 TRBV28 CASSPAGQISGNTIYF TGTGCCAGCAGTCCGGCGGGACAAATCTCTGGAAACACCATATATTTT
NA medium-sized TRBJ1-2 TRBV29-1 CSVETSPGRPNYGYTF TGCAGCGTTGAAACGTCTCCAGGCAGACCTAACTATGGCTACACCTTC
NA few TRBJ2-5 TRBV29-1 CSVEASGGIMAQYF TGCAGCGTTGAAGCCAGCGGCGGGATTATGGCCCAGTACTTC
NA few TRBJ1-1 TRBV21-1 CASSKSARPLNTEAFF TGTGCCAGCAGCAAATCGGCGAGGCCGCTGAACACTGAAGCTTTCTTT
NA few TRBJ2-3 TRBV6-2/TRBV6-3 CASSYWGFTDTQYF TGTGCCAGCAGTTACTGGGGGTTCACAGATACGCAGTATTTT
TRBD2 NA TRBJ2-2 TRBV28 CASSLRRTSGIGELFF TGTGCCAGCAGTTTACGGAGGACTAGCGGCATCGGGGAGCTGTTTTTT
TRBD1 few TRBJ2-1 TRBV20-1 CSAFTGTGIGDEQFF TGCAGTGCCTTTACTGGGACAGGGATCGGGGATGAGCAGTTCTTC